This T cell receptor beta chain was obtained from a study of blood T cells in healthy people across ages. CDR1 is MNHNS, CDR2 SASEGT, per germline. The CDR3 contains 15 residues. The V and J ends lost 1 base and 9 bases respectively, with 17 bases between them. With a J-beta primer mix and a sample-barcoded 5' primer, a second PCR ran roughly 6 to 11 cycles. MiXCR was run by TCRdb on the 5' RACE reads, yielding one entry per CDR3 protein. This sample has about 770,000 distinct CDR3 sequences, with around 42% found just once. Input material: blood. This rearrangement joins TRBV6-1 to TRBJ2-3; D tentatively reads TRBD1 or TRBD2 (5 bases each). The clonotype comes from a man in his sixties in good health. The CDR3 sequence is CASSEVSGTGGTQYF. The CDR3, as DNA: TGTGCCAGCAGTGAAGTTTCCGGGACCGGAGGAACGCAGTATTTT.